The table lists the clone carrying this T cell receptor beta chain with a few counts. Its antigen is undetermined. Germline loops: CDR1 SGHTA, CDR2 FQGNSA. The CDR3 has 15 residues. The ends lost 5 bases at V and 5 bases at J; junction bases unmatched: 5. The record originates from a study of PD-1 blockade in classical Hodgkin lymphoma. Overall study results and limits: Patients newly diagnosed and complete responders had comparable baseline diversity.

Every patient had relapsed following autologous stem cell transplantation, and cohorts differed in brentuximab vedotin exposure. Profiling relied on immunoSEQ multiplex PCR, and the TCRdb table lists in-frame clones only, not all of them. The table includes about 23,000 clones, around 64% detected once. The TCR was taken from a human donor with classical Hodgkin lymphoma. The sequences come from peripheral blood mononuclear cells (PBMCs), collected at baseline. The V and J genes are TRBV7-2 and TRBJ2-2; 10 positions agree with TRBD2. The CDR3 nucleotides read TGTGCCAGCAGCCTCGCTAGCGGGAGTACCGGGGAGCTGTTTTTT. Protein sequence: CASSLASGSTGELFF.